This T cell receptor beta chain was obtained from a study of T cells after yellow fever vaccination. Across the whole study: Fractions containing few cells were prepared with SMART-Seq v4 Ultra Low Input. Regarding the study as a whole: Once the booster was given, most primary-vaccination clones reappeared, at over 95% for CD4 and roughly 90% for CD8.

TCRdb recomputed calls from the 5' RACE reads with MiXCR, one row per CDR3 protein. The data hold hundreds of thousands of distinct CDR3 sequences, with roughly a sixth observed a single time. Of note for this clonotype: Antigen specificity is unknown.

The ends were cut back, 4 bases at V and 0 bases at J, with 14 bases in the middle. Germline loops: CDR1 SGHRS, CDR2 YFSETQ. This CDR3 spans 16 amino acids. The rearrangement links TRBV5-1 to TRBJ2-1; D remains unclear. The TCR was taken from a man between 18 and 35 years old who received the YFV17D yellow fever vaccine. This specimen was PBMCs, taken 5 to 6 days after the first yellow fever vaccination. The CDR3 DNA follows: TGCGCCAGCAGCCCTGTGGGCTATAGCTCCTACAATGAGCAGTTCTTC. It translates to CASSPVGYSSYNEQFF. The variable domain in full, completed from reference TRBV5-1 and TRBJ2-1, reads KAGVTQTPRYLIKTRGQQVTLSCSPISGHRSVSWYQQTPGQGLQFLFEYFSETQRNKGNFPGRFSGRQFSNSRSEMNVSTLELGDSALYLCASSPVGYSSYNEQFFGPGTRLTVL.